This TCR beta chain was documented in a study of T-cell reconstitution after alpha-beta-depleted transplantation in children (dated by TCRdb to the mid-2010s). For context, the study as a whole: Using TCR repertoire profiling, the study quantitatively followed how T-cell immune reconstitution unfolded in children after TCRalphabeta/CD19-depleted allogeneic hematopoietic cell transplantation.

Based on the germline V gene, the CDR1 and CDR2 sequences are MNHEY and SVGEGT. The CDR3 numbers 13 residues from cysteine through phenylalanine. Here the CDR3 DNA is all that survives: 39 bases in frame from base 1. V was cut back by 6 bases and J by 2 bases, leaving a gap of 7 bases between them. This clonotype turned up a few times. There is no known antigen for this receptor. No base-level quality is on record; no much larger clone is a single base apart. Library construction relied on PCR. The run used an Illumina HiSeq 2500. Molecular barcoding was employed in the preparation of TCR libraries, with unique molecular identifiers being used to normalize TCRbeta repertoire quantification. The public reads were quality trimmed at Q25 with fastp and then assembled into clones with MiXCR by TCRdb, keeping productive beta chains. Rows merge per CDR3 protein into single entries with the most common DNA and genes. This sample comprises over 550,000 distinct CDR3 sequences, more than 9% of them detected only once. The top ten constitute approximately 4.1% of the sample.

The rearrangement joined TRBV6-2 or TRBV6-3 to TRBJ2-2, with the D segment identity uncertain. The sequenced sample was PBMCs from the stem cell graft donor, obtained from the stem cell graft. The sequence was collected from a human donor who donated a stem cell graft to a child with acute myeloid leukemia. The bases read TGTGCCAGCAGCATACGAAACACCGGGGAGCTGTTTTTT. The translation is CASSIRNTGELFF.